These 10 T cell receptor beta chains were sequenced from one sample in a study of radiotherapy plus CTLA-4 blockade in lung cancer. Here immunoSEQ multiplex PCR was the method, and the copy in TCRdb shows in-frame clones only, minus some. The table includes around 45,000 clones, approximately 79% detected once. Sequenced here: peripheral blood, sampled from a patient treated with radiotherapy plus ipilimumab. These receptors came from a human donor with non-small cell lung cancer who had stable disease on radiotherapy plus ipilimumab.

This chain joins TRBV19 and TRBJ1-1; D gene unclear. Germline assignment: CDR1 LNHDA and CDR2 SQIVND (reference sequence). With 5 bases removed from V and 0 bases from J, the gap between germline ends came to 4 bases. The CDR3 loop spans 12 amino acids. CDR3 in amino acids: CASSEMNTEAFF. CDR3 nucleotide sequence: TGTGCCAGTAGTGAGATGAACACTGAAGCTTTCTTT.

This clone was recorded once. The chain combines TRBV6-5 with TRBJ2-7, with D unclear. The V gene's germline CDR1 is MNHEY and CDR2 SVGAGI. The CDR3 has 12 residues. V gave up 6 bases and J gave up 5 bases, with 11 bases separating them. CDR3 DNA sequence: TGTGCCAGCAGGGACGTCGTTGACGAGCAGTACTTC. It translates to CASRDVVDEQYF.

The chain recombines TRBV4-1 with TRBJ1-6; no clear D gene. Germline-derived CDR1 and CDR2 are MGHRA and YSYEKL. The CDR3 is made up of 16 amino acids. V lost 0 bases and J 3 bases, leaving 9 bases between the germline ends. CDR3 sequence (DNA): TGCGCCAGCAGCCAAGATTGGAGGAACTATAATTCACCCCTCCACTTT. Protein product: CASSQDWRNYNSPLHF.

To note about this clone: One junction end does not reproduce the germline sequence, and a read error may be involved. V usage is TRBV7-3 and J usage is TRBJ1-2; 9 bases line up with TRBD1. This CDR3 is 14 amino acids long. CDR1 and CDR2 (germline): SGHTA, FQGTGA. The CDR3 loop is CASSLTGGDYGYTF. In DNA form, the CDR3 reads TGTGCCAGCAGCCTAACAGGGGGCGACTATGGCTACACCTTC.

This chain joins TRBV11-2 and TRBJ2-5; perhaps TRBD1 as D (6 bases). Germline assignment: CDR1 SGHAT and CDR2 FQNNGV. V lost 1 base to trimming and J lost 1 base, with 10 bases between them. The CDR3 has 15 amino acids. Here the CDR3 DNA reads TGTGCCAGCAGCTTAGTCGCAGGGGCCCAAGAGACCCAGTACTTC. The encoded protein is CASSLVAGAQETQYF.

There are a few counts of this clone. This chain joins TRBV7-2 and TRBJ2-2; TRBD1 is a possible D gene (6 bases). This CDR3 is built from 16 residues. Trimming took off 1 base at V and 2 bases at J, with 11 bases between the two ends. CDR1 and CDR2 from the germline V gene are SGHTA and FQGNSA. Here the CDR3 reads CASSLGGHTNTGELFF. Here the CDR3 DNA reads TGTGCCAGCAGCTTAGGGGGACACACCAACACCGGGGAGCTGTTTTTT.

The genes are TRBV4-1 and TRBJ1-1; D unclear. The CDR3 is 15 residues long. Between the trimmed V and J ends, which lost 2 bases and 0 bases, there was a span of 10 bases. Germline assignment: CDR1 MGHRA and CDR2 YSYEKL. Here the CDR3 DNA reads TGCGCCAGCAGCCAACAAGGCAGCATGAACACTGAAGCTTTCTTT. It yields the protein CASSQQGSMNTEAFF.

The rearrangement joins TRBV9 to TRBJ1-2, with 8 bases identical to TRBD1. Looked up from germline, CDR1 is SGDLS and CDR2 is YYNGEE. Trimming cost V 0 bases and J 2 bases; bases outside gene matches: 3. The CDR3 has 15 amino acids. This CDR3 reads CASSVVGTGNYGYTF. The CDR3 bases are TGTGCCAGCAGCGTAGTAGGGACAGGAAACTATGGCTACACCTTC. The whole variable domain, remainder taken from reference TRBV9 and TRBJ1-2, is DSGVTQTPKHLITATGQRVTLRCSPRSGDLSVYWYQQSLDQGLQFLIQYYNGEERAKGNILERFSAQQFPDLHSELNLSSLELGDSALYFCASSVVGTGNYGYTFGSGTRLTVV.

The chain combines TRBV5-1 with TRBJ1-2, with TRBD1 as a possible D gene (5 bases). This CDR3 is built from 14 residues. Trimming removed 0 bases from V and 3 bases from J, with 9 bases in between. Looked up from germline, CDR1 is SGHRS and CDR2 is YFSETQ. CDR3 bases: TGCGCCAGCAGCTTGGTGGGAGGGGACTATGGCTACACCTTC. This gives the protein CASSLVGGDYGYTF.

CDR3: CASIGQESSYNSPLHF. Here the CDR3 DNA reads TGTGCCAGCATAGGACAGGAGAGCTCCTATAATTCACCCCTCCACTTT. This chain links TRBV2 with TRBJ1-6; TRBD1 agrees at 7 bases. The CDR3 loop spans 16 amino acids. The V gene's germline CDR1 is SNHLY and CDR2 FYNNEI. With V trimmed by 7 bases and J by 0 bases, 6 bases remained unmatched.